The rows below give T cell receptor beta chains drawn from one sample of a study of cytomegalovirus exposure and HLA in healthy donors. Using immunoSEQ multiplex PCR, the repertoire was profiled, and TCRdb retains in-frame clones only, with some absent. In the table there are some 120,000 clones, about 79% of which are singletons. The specimen sequenced was PBMCs. These receptors were taken from a man aged 18 to 29 in good health and CMV-seronegative. Both conserved end residues are part of each CDR3. The order of the fields is CDR3 DNA, CDR3 protein, V gene, J gene, D gene. A D gene is named only where the DNA matches it firmly.

CDR3 DNA: TGTGCCAGCAGTTCGCTGGGCGGGGTTTTCGAGCAGTACTTC
CDR3 protein: CASSSLGGVFEQYF
V gene: TRBV27
J gene: TRBJ2-7
D gene: -

CDR3 DNA: TGTGCCAGCAGTGCCCCCAGGGGACTAGCGTCAAGGGGTACGCAGTATTTT
CDR3 protein: CASSAPRGLASRGTQYF
V gene: TRBV28
J gene: TRBJ2-3
D gene: TRBD2

CDR3 DNA: TGTGCCAGCAGTGTGGTAGAGGAGACCCAGTACTTC
CDR3 protein: CASSVVEETQYF
V gene: TRBV2
J gene: TRBJ2-5
D gene: -

CDR3 DNA: TGTGCCAGCAGCCCCTGGAGTATCACTGAAGCTTTCTTT
CDR3 protein: CASSPWSITEAFF
V gene: TRBV5-6
J gene: TRBJ1-1
D gene: -